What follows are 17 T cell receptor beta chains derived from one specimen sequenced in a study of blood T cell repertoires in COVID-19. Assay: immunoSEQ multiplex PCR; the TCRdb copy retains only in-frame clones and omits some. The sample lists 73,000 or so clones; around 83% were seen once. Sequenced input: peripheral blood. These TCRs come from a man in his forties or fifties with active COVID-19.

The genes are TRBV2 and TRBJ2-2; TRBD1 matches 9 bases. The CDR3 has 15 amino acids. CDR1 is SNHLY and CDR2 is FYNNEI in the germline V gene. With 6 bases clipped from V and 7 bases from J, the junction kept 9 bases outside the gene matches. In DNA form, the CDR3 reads TGTGCCAGCAGACTAAGGACAGGGGCCGTCGGGGAGCTGTTTTTT. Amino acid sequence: CASRLRTGAVGELFF.

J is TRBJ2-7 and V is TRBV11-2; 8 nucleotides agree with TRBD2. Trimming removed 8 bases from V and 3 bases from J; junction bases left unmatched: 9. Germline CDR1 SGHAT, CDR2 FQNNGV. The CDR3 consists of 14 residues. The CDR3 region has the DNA TGTGCCAGCGCCGAGTTCGGGAGGGTCTACGAGCAGTACTTC. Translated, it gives CASAEFGRVYEQYF.

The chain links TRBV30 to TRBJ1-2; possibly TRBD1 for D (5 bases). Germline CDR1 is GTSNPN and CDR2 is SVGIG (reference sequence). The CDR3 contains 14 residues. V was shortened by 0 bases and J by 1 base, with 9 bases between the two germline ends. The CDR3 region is CAWSVRGVNYGYTF. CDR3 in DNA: TGTGCCTGGAGTGTACGGGGGGTTAACTATGGCTACACCTTC.

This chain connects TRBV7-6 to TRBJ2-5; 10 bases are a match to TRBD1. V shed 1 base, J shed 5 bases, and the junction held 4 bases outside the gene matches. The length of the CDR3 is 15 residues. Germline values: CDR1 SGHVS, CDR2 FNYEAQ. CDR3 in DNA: TGTGCCAGCAGCTTAGGCGGGACAGGGGAGGAGACCCAGTACTTC. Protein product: CASSLGGTGEETQYF. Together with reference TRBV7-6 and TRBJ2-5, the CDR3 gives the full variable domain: GAGVSQSPRYKVTKRGQDVALRCDPISGHVSLYWYRQALGQGPEFLTYFNYEAQQDKSGLPNDRFSAERPEGSISTLTIQRTEQRDSAMYRCASSLGGTGEETQYFGPGTRLLVL.

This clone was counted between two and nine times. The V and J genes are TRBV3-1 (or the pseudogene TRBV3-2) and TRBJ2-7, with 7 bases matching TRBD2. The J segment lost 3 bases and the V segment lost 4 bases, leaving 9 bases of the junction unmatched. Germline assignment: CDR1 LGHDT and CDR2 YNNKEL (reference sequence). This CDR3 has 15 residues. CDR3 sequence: CASSPTAGSDYEQYF. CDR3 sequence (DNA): TGTGCCAGCAGCCCTACAGCGGGATCTGACTACGAGCAGTACTTC.

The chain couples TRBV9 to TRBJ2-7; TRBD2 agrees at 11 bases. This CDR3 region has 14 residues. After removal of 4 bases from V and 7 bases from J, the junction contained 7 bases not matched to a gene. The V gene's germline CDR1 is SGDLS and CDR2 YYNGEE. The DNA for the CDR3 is TGTGCCAGCAGCCCGACTAGCGGGAAGGGTGAGCAGTACTTC. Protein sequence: CASSPTSGKGEQYF.

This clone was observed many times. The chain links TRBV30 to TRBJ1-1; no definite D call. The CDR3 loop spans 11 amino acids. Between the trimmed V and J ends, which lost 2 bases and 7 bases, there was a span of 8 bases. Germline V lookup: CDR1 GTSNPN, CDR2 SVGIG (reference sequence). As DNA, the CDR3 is TGTGCCTGGAGTATCGGAGGTGAAGCTTTCTTT. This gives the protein CAWSIGGEAFF.

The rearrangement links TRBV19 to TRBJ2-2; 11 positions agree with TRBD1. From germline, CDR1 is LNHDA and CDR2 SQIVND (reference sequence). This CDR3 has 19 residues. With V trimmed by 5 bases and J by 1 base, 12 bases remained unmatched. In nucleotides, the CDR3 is TGTGCCAGTAGTCTCGGACAGGGGGCGGATAAACGGAACACCGGGGAGCTGTTTTTT. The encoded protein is CASSLGQGADKRNTGELFF.

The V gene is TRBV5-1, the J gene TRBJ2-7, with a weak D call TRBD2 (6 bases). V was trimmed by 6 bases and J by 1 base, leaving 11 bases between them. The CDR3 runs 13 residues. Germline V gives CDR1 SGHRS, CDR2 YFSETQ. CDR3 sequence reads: CASKDGGSYEQYF. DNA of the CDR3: TGCGCCAGCAAGGACGGAGGGTCCTACGAGCAGTACTTC. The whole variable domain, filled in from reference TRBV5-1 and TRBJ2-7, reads KAGVTQTPRYLIKTRGQQVTLSCSPISGHRSVSWYQQTPGQGLQFLFEYFSETQRNKGNFPGRFSGRQFSNSRSEMNVSTLELGDSALYLCASKDGGSYEQYFGPGTRLTVT.

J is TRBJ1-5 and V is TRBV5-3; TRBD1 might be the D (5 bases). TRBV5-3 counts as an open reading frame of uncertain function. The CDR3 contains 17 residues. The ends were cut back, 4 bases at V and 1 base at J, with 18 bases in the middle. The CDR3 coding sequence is TGTGCCAGAAGCATCGGGACTCTTAAAGGAAGCAATCAGCCCCAGCATTTT. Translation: CARSIGTLKGSNQPQHF.

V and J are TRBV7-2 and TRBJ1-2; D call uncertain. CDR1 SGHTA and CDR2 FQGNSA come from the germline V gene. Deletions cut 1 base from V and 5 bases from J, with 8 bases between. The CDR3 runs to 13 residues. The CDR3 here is CASSLGSGYGYTF. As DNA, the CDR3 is TGTGCCAGCAGCTTAGGTTCCGGTTATGGCTACACCTTC.

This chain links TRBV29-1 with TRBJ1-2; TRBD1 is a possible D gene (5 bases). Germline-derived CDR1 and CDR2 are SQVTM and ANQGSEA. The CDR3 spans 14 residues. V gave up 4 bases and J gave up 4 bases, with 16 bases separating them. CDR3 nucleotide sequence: TGCAGCGTTGTGAATGCAGGGAAGGGCTATGGCTACACCTTC. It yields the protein CSVVNAGKGYGYTF.

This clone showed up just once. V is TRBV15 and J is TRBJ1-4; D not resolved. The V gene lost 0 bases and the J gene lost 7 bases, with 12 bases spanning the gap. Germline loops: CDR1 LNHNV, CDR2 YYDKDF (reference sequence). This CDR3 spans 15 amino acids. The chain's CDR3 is CATSRERVVSEKLFF. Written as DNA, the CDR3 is TGTGCCACCAGCAGAGAGAGGGTCGTAAGTGAAAAACTGTTTTTT.

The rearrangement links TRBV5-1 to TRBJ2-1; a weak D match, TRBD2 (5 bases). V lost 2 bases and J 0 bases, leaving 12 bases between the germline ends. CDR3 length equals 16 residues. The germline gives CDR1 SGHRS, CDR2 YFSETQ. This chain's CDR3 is CASSFLAGFSYNEQFF. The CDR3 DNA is TGCGCCAGCAGCTTCCTGGCGGGCTTCTCCTACAATGAGCAGTTCTTC.

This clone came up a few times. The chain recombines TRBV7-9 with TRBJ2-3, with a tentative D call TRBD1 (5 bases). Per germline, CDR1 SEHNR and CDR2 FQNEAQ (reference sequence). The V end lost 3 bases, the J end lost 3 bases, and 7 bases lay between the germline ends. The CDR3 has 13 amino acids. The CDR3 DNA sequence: TGTGCCAGCAGCTTCCCAGGGACAGATACGCAGTATTTT. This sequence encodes CASSFPGTDTQYF.

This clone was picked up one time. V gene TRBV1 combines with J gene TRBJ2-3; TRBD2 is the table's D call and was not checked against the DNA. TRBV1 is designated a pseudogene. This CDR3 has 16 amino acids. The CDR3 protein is CTSSQDPRGGPDTQYF. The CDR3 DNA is TGCACCAGCAGCCAAGATCCGCGGGGGGGCCCAGATACGCAGTATTTT.

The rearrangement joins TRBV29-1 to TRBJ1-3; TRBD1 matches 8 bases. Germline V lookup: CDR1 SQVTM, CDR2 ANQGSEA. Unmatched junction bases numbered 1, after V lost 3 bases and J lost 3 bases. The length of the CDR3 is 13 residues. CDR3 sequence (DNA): TGCAGCGTTGACGACAGGGGTGGAAACACCATATATTTT. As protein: CSVDDRGGNTIYF.